These 30 T cell receptor beta chains were all obtained from the same sample, sequenced in a study of T-cell memory formation after mild COVID-19 (TCRdb year 2021). Library construction relied on 5' RACE. The instrument was an Illumina NovaSeq 6000. TCRdb's own reprocessing of the public reads used fastp at Q25 and MiXCR and kept productive beta chains. Each CDR3 protein appears once, grouped with its most common genes and DNA. The sample yields nearly 110,000 distinct CDR3 sequences; approximately 15% were counted once. 25% to 35% of the sample is held by the ten biggest clonotypes. The sequencing sample was made of PBMCs or a T cell subset sorted from them (not recorded which). The source is an adult woman who had mild COVID-19 (a few samples of this study predate the infection). The sample titles of this study are shuffled in the database, so cell type and time point are left out; the donor was told from shared clones.

The rearrangement links TRBV12-3 or TRBV12-4 to TRBJ1-6; a possible D gene is TRBD1 (5 bases). CDR3 length: 15 amino acids. The ends were cut back, 7 bases at V and 0 bases at J, with 10 bases in the middle. This chain's CDR3 is CASTGGSSYNSPLHF. The CDR3 coding sequence is TGTGCCAGCACCGGGGGGAGCTCCTATAATTCACCCCTCCACTTT.

This clonotype was observed a handful of times. The chain uses TRBV3-1 and TRBJ2-1; D might be TRBD1 or TRBD2, each matching 6 bases. Germline assignment: CDR1 LGHDT and CDR2 YNNKEL (reference sequence). The CDR3 contains 16 residues. Trimming shortened V by 7 bases and J by 4 bases, and 20 bases separated the two germline ends. The CDR3 bases are TGTGCCAGCACCCCCTTATCGGGGGCAACGTACAATGAGCAGTTCTTC. Translation: CASTPLSGATYNEQFF.

In this sample, this clonotype turned up a few times. This chain uses TRBV4-1 with TRBJ2-1; no firm D call. This CDR3 has 16 amino acids. V gave up 3 bases and J gave up 8 bases, with 20 bases separating them. Germline CDR1 is MGHRA and CDR2 is YSYEKL. This CDR3 reads CASSQIITGVYDEQFF. The CDR3, as DNA: TGCGCCAGCAGCCAGATCATTACTGGGGTGTATGATGAGCAGTTCTTC.

This clonotype was observed a few times. This sequence joins TRBV5-5 and TRBJ2-3, with no clear D. The germline gives CDR1 SGHKS, CDR2 YYEKEE (reference sequence). V was pared by 0 bases and J by 1 base, with 12 bases between. The CDR3 loop spans 16 amino acids. CDR3 bases: TGTGCCAGCAGCTTGGCCGGAGTGCCCCGCACAGATACGCAGTATTTT. The encoded protein is CASSLAGVPRTDTQYF.

The CDR3 protein is CASSPSDGGHGYTF. DNA of the CDR3: TGTGCCAGCAGCCCCTCCGATGGGGGCCACGGCTACACCTTC. The chain has TRBV9 and TRBJ1-2; D possibly corresponds to TRBD1 (6 bases). The CDR3 sequence is 14 residues long. The germline gives CDR1 SGDLS, CDR2 YYNGEE. Between the trimmed V and J ends, which lost 4 bases and 8 bases, there was a span of 18 bases.

V and J are TRBV12-3 or TRBV12-4 and TRBJ2-4; 8 positions agree with TRBD2. CDR3 length: 17 amino acids. The trim removed 7 bases at V and 6 bases at J, leaving 17 bases unmatched. The CDR3 coding sequence is TGTGCCAGCACCCTGGGGGCTAGCGGGTCCAGGGGAAACATTCAGTACTTC. Its translation is CASTLGASGSRGNIQYF.

This clonotype was seen more than once but under ten times. The chain carries TRBV20-1 and TRBJ1-2; TRBD1 is a possible D gene (6 bases). Germline V gene data show CDR1 as DFQATT and CDR2 as SNEGSKA (reference sequence). The CDR3 extends over 13 amino acids. The CDR3 sequence: CSNQKTQGWGYTF. The DNA for the CDR3 is TGCAGCAACCAAAAGACACAGGGATGGGGCTACACCTTC.

This chain links TRBV20-1 with TRBJ1-5; 8 nucleotides agree with TRBD1. The length of the CDR3 is 14 residues. Germline-derived CDR1 and CDR2 are DFQATT and SNEGSKA (reference sequence). The trim removed 5 bases at V and 1 base at J, leaving 4 bases unmatched. CDR3 amino acids: CSASDRVSNQPQHF. CDR3 coding DNA: TGCAGTGCTTCGGACAGGGTGAGCAATCAGCCCCAGCATTTT.

The chain joins TRBV18 to TRBJ1-1; 9 nucleotides line up with TRBD1. The CDR3 is 13 amino acids. Germline loops: CDR1 KGHSH, CDR2 LQKENI. After removal of 6 bases from V and 5 bases from J, the junction contained 4 bases not matched to a gene. CDR3 bases: TGTGCCAGCTCCGACAGGGGGTGGACTGAAGCTTTCTTT. Amino acid sequence: CASSDRGWTEAFF. Based on the CDR3 plus reference TRBV18 and TRBJ1-1, the full variable domain is NAGVMQNPRHLVRRRGQEARLRCSPMKGHSHVYWYRQLPEEGLKFMVYLQKENIIDESGMPKERFSAEFPKEGPSILRIQQVVRGDSAAYFCASSDRGWTEAFFGQGTRLTVV.

This clonotype was counted only a few times. V and J are TRBV4-1 and TRBJ2-1, with 9 bases fitting TRBD2. The germline gives CDR1 MGHRA, CDR2 YSYEKL. The CDR3 has 15 amino acids. Trimming removed 1 base from V and 3 bases from J; junction bases left unmatched: 1. CDR3 coding DNA: TGCGCCAGCAGCCAAGTAGCGGGGGACTACAATGAGCAGTTCTTC. Residues: CASSQVAGDYNEQFF.

CDR3 sequence reads: CASSPEGTGRNYGYTF. The CDR3 DNA follows: TGCGCCAGCAGCCCGGAGGGGACAGGGAGAAACTATGGCTACACCTTC. The chain has TRBV5-1 and TRBJ1-2; TRBD1 agrees at 9 bases. The J segment lost 2 bases and the V segment lost 4 bases, leaving 9 bases of the junction unmatched. The germline gives CDR1 SGHRS, CDR2 YFSETQ. This CDR3 has 16 amino acids. Full variable domain (remainder filled in from reference TRBV5-1 and TRBJ1-2): KAGVTQTPRYLIKTRGQQVTLSCSPISGHRSVSWYQQTPGQGLQFLFEYFSETQRNKGNFPGRFSGRQFSNSRSEMNVSTLELGDSALYLCASSPEGTGRNYGYTFGSGTRLTVV.

This clonotype occurred a few times. This chain links TRBV7-2 with TRBJ2-1; maybe TRBD1 (6 bases). CDR1 is SGHTA, CDR2 FQGNSA, per germline. The V gene lost 2 bases and the J gene lost 10 bases, with 21 bases spanning the gap. CDR3 length: 16 residues. The CDR3 region is CASSLSLGYRRGEQFF. The CDR3 DNA reads TGTGCCAGCAGCTTAAGTCTGGGCTATCGTAGGGGGGAGCAGTTCTTC. Using reference TRBV7-2 and TRBJ2-1 for the parts outside the CDR3, the full variable domain is GAGVSQSPSNKVTEKGKDVELRCDPISGHTALYWYRQSLGQGLEFLIYFQGNSAPDKSGLPSDRFSAERTGGSVSTLTIQRTQQEDSAVYLCASSLSLGYRRGEQFFGPGTRLTVL.

This clonotype has ten or more counts. This chain links TRBV7-9 with TRBJ2-1; D may be TRBD1 or TRBD2 (6 bases each). The V gene's germline CDR1 is SEHNR and CDR2 FQNEAQ (reference sequence). The CDR3 has 16 residues. Trimming pared 6 bases from V and 4 bases from J, leaving 19 bases between. The CDR3 reads CASSDNRAGGYNEQFF. CDR3 DNA sequence: TGTGCCAGCAGTGACAACAGGGCTGGAGGGTACAATGAGCAGTTCTTC.

This clonotype was seen more than once but under ten times. The chain joins TRBV5-1 to TRBJ2-3; D is perhaps TRBD1 or TRBD2 (5 bases each). The V end lost 2 bases, the J end lost 3 bases, and 16 bases lay between the germline ends. The CDR3 consists of 16 residues. CDR1 and CDR2 from the germline V gene are SGHRS and YFSETQ. CDR3 DNA sequence: TGCGCCAGCAGCTTACATCTCGAGGGGATAACAGATACGCAGTATTTT. Residues: CASSLHLEGITDTQYF.

The chain carries TRBV20-1 and TRBJ1-5, with D possibly TRBD1 on 5 matching bases. Looked up from germline, CDR1 is DFQATT and CDR2 is SNEGSKA (reference sequence). The CDR3 spans 16 residues. V was pared by 1 base and J by 2 bases, with 15 bases between. The CDR3 spells CSARGYRQSGNQPQHF. In nucleotides, the CDR3 is TGCAGTGCTAGAGGTTACAGACAGTCCGGCAATCAGCCCCAGCATTTT.

The chain carries TRBV4-1 and TRBJ2-3, with D possibly being TRBD1 (6 bases). The CDR3 contains 17 residues. Trimming removed 0 bases at V and 3 bases at J, with 16 bases between. CDR1 MGHRA and CDR2 YSYEKL come from the germline V gene. The CDR3 sequence is CASSQDFGWGPTDTQYF. CDR3 nucleotide sequence: TGCGCCAGCAGCCAAGATTTTGGGTGGGGGCCGACAGATACGCAGTATTTT.

This clonotype is termed medium-sized (0.01 to 0.1%). The chain is built from TRBV4-1 and TRBJ1-2; D is undetermined. Germline V gene data show CDR1 as MGHRA and CDR2 as YSYEKL. CDR3 size: 15 residues. V shed 0 bases and J shed 1 base, with 9 bases lying between them. The DNA of the CDR3 is TGCGCCAGCAGCCAAGATTCAGCGATTAACTATGGCTACACCTTC. Translation gives CASSQDSAINYGYTF.

This clonotype was counted between two and nine times. The CDR3 sequence is CASRLRTGPTEAFF. The CDR3 nucleotides read TGCGCCAGCAGGCTACGGACAGGGCCCACTGAAGCTTTCTTT. The chain uses TRBV5-1 and TRBJ1-1, with 8 positions matching TRBD1. Germline loops: CDR1 SGHRS, CDR2 YFSETQ. Trimming took 5 bases from V and 4 from J; bases not matched to a gene: 7. This CDR3 comprises 14 residues.

The count of this clonotype is one. CDR3 protein: CASSSGPRGTDTQYF. As DNA, the CDR3 is TGTGCCAGCAGTTCGGGCCCTCGCGGCACAGATACGCAGTATTTT. V usage is TRBV2 and J usage is TRBJ2-3, with D hard to call. Germline lookup yields CDR1 SNHLY and CDR2 FYNNEI. V was clipped by 5 bases and J by 1 base, with 13 bases between them. The CDR3 consists of 15 residues. Drawing the rest from reference TRBV2 and TRBJ2-3, the complete variable domain is EPEVTQTPSHQVTQMGQEVILRCVPISNHLYFYWYRQILGQKVEFLVSFYNNEISEKSEIFDDQFSVERPDGSNFTLKIRSTKLEDSAMYFCASSSGPRGTDTQYFGPGTRLTVL.

The J gene is TRBJ2-7, the V gene TRBV27; the match to TRBD1 covers 7 bases. Germline CDR1 reads MNHEY; CDR2 reads SMNVEV (reference sequence). After removal of 3 bases from V and 5 bases from J, the junction contained 7 bases not matched to a gene. The CDR3 extends over 14 amino acids. CDR3 coding DNA: TGTGCCAGCAGTTTCGGTACAGGGGCCCACGAGCAGTACTTC. Its translation: CASSFGTGAHEQYF.

The V gene is TRBV20-1, the J gene TRBJ1-1; no reliable D call. CDR1 DFQATT and CDR2 SNEGSKA come from the germline V gene (reference sequence). There are 13 residues in the CDR3. The V gene lost 3 bases and the J gene lost 4 bases, with 12 bases spanning the gap. CDR3 in DNA: TGCAGTGCTAGCGTCCTTGAGGGCACTGAAGCTTTCTTT. Amino acids: CSASVLEGTEAFF.

The chain joins TRBV11-1 to TRBJ1-4, with a weak D call TRBD1 (6 bases). The CDR3 has 16 amino acids. V was cut by 3 bases and J by 7 bases, with 18 bases left in between. Germline loops: CDR1 SGHAT, CDR2 FQDESV (reference sequence). The CDR3 is CASSLLASGAGEKLFF. The CDR3 bases are TGTGCCAGCAGCTTGCTCGCTTCGGGGGCTGGTGAAAAACTGTTTTTT.

This clonotype appeared a few times. The chain couples TRBV12-3 or TRBV12-4 to TRBJ2-1; D gene unclear. The CDR3 is made up of 12 amino acids. The V end lost 0 bases, the J end lost 8 bases, and 5 bases lay between the germline ends. The CDR3 here is CASSLAADEQFF. The CDR3 DNA reads as TGTGCCAGCAGTTTAGCCGCCGATGAGCAGTTCTTC.

A few counts support this clonotype. V gene TRBV7-9 combines with J gene TRBJ2-1, with D uncertain. Germline loops: CDR1 SEHNR, CDR2 FQNEAQ (reference sequence). Between the trimmed V and J ends, which lost 2 bases and 0 bases, there was a span of 11 bases. CDR3 length: 16 amino acids. The CDR3 DNA reads as TGTGCCAGCAGCTTATCCGGCGGACCCTCCTACAATGAGCAGTTCTTC. Amino acids: CASSLSGGPSYNEQFF.

The chain carries TRBV4-2 and TRBJ2-5, with unresolved D. CDR3 length: 15 amino acids. Deletions cut 1 base from V and 3 bases from J, with 12 bases between. Germline assignment: CDR1 LGHNA and CDR2 YNFKEQ. Here the CDR3 reads CASSQASGGKETQYF. CDR3 in DNA: TGTGCCAGCAGCCAAGCTTCAGGCGGTAAAGAGACCCAGTACTTC.

The chain combines TRBV12-3 or TRBV12-4 with TRBJ1-4; D remains ambiguous. The CDR3 spans 15 residues. Trimming shortened V by 3 bases and J by 12 bases, and 20 bases separated the two germline ends. Here the CDR3 DNA reads TGTGCCAGCAGTTTCTTTCCAGGTTGGGAAAGTGAACTGTTTTTT. Protein: CASSFFPGWESELFF.

The V call is TRBV18, the J call TRBJ2-5; D remains ambiguous. Trimming cost V 2 bases and J 5 bases, with 9 bases left between them. The germline V gene has CDR1 KGHSH and CDR2 LQKENI. This CDR3 is built from 13 residues. CDR3 in amino acids: CASSPSFEETQYF. The CDR3 coding sequence is TGTGCCAGCTCACCATCCTTCGAGGAGACCCAGTACTTC.

J is TRBJ1-1 and V is TRBV19, with D possibly TRBD1 on 5 matching bases. Germline CDR1 reads LNHDA; CDR2 reads SQIVND (reference sequence). There are 13 residues in the CDR3. The CDR3 loop reads CGTAGGENTEAFF. The CDR3 DNA follows: TGTGGAACAGCGGGGGGGGAAAACACTGAAGCTTTCTTT.

V and J are TRBV15 and TRBJ2-2; D perhaps matches TRBD2 (6 bases). The CDR3 is 17 amino acids. V shed 0 bases and J shed 0 bases, with 11 bases lying between them. Per the germline V gene, CDR1 is LNHNV and CDR2 is YYDKDF (reference sequence). The chain's CDR3 is CATSRDHTGANTGELFF. The CDR3 DNA sequence: TGTGCCACCAGCAGAGATCATACGGGGGCGAACACCGGGGAGCTGTTTTTT.

This clonotype was observed a handful of times. The chain recombines TRBV29-1 with TRBJ2-3; the D gene is possibly TRBD2 (6 bases). V lost 3 bases to trimming and J lost 4 bases, with 8 bases between them. Germline V gene sequence: CDR1 SQVTM, CDR2 ANQGSEA. The CDR3 extends over 12 amino acids. The CDR3 region is CSVDGGPDTQYF. The CDR3 nucleotides read TGCAGCGTTGACGGGGGTCCAGATACGCAGTATTTT.